This TCR beta chain appears in the sequencing data of a study of lymphopenia after photon versus proton radiotherapy. Whole-study results and caveats: Proton therapy kept repertoires fairly stable, unlike photons, which gained effector/memory cells. Larger post-nadir TCR diversity loss correlated inversely with survival in deceased patients. Post-nadir diversity loss with photons came from oligoclonal expansion, particularly CD8+ Temra cells. Survival link was tested only in deceased patients; proton benefit remains a possibility.

Here immunoSEQ multiplex PCR was the method, and the copy in TCRdb shows in-frame clones only, minus some. This table holds fewer than 25,000 clones, 85% to 90% found once. Regarding this clone: The antigen is undetermined.

The length of the CDR3 is 16 residues. J gave up 7 bases and V 3 bases, and 13 bases lay outside the gene matches. Per germline, CDR1 GTSNPN and CDR2 SVGIG (reference sequence). Material: peripheral blood, obtained from a patient treated with proton-based radiotherapy. The receptor comes from an elderly man with esophageal cancer. The chain carries TRBV30 and TRBJ2-7, with 12 bases fitting TRBD1. The DNA for the CDR3 is TGTGCCTGGAGGGCCCCCGGGACAGGGGGCTCGGGGGAGCAGTACTTC. This codes for CAWRAPGTGGSGEQYF.